The present T cell receptor (beta chain) was sequenced within a study of T-cell reconstitution after alpha-beta-depleted transplantation in children. CDR1 is DFQATT and CDR2 is SNEGSKA in the germline V gene (reference sequence). J was trimmed by 5 bases and V by 0 bases; bases with no gene match: 10. CDR3 length: 16 residues. This clonotype was observed many times. Unique molecular identifiers featured in how the TCRbeta library was prepared. TCRdb reprocessed the PCR reads via MiXCR and lists one record per CDR3 protein. The sample records 360,000 or so distinct CDR3 sequences, roughly 22% being singletons.

The sequences come from PBMCs from the stem cell graft donor, collected from the stem cell graft. V gene TRBV20-1 combines with J gene TRBJ2-7, with 10 bases matching TRBD2. This TCR came from a human donor who donated a stem cell graft to a child with acute myeloid leukemia. This chain's CDR3 is CSARDGLAGVGDEQYF. In nucleotides, the CDR3 is TGCAGTGCTAGAGATGGGCTAGCGGGAGTCGGCGACGAGCAGTACTTC.